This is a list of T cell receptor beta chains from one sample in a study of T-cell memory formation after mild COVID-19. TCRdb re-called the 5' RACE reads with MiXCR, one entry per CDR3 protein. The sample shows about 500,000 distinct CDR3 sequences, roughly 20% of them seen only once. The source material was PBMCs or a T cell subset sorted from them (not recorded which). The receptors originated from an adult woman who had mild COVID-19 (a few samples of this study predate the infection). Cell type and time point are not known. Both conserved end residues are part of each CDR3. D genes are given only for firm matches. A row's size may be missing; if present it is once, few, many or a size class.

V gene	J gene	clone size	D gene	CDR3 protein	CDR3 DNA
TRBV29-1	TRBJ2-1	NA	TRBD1	CSGGGGTGNYNEQFF	TGCAGCGGGGGCGGCGGGACAGGGAACTACAATGAGCAGTTCTTC
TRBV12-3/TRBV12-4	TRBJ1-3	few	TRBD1	CASGPVGAQGVGNTIYF	TGTGCCAGCGGTCCTGTGGGGGCCCAGGGGGTTGGAAACACCATATATTTT
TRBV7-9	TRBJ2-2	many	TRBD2	CASSSGLAGAPTHKQTGELFF	TGTGCCAGCAGCTCGGGACTAGCGGGAGCTCCCACTCATAAACAGACCGGGGAGCTGTTTTTT
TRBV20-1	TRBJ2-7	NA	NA	CSARWGGSEQYF	TGCAGTGCTAGATGGGGAGGATCCGAGCAGTACTTC
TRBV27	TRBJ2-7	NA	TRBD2	CASKEGAGDGYEQYF	TGTGCCAGCAAAGAGGGAGCGGGAGACGGGTACGAGCAGTACTTC
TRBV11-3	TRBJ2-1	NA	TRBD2	CASSLDGGSSYNEQFF	TGTGCCAGCAGCTTAGATGGCGGGAGCTCCTACAATGAGCAGTTCTTC
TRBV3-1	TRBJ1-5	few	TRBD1	CASSDGTGRSPQHF	TGTGCCAGCAGCGATGGGACAGGCCGGAGTCCCCAGCATTTT
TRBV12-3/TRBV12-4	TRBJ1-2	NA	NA	CASSSGVGRYADGYTF	TGTGCCAGCAGTTCAGGAGTCGGGAGATACGCCGACGGCTACACCTTC
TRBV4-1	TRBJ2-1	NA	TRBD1	CASSQGTGGDEQFF	TGCGCCAGCAGCCAAGGGACAGGGGGCGATGAGCAGTTCTTC
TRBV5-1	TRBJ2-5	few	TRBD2	CASSLPLGTSLETQYF	TGCGCCAGCAGCTTGCCCCTCGGGACTAGTTTGGAGACCCAGTACTTC
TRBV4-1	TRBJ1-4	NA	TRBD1	CASSPTGGSEKLFF	TGCGCCAGCAGTCCTACAGGGGGAAGTGAAAAACTGTTTTTT
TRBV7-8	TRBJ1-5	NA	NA	CASSSNRVLRNQPQHF	TGTGCCAGCAGCTCAAACCGGGTCCTACGCAATCAGCCCCAGCATTTT
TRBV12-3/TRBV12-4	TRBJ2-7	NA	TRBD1	CASSWTGGSYEQYF	TGTGCCAGCAGTTGGACAGGGGGCTCCTACGAGCAGTACTTC
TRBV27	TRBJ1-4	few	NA	CASSRQLPAEKLFF	TGTGCCAGCAGCCGACAACTCCCGGCCGAAAAACTGTTTTTT
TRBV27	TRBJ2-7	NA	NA	CASSLWAERPAYEQYF	TGTGCCAGCAGTTTATGGGCGGAGCGACCTGCCTACGAGCAGTACTTC
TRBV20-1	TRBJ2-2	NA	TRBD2	CSARGGGGNLFAGELFF	TGCAGTGCTAGAGGAGGCGGGGGGAATTTGTTCGCCGGGGAGCTGTTTTTT
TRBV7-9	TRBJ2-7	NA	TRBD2	CASRLAPSSYEQYF	TGTGCCAGCAGACTAGCGCCGAGCTCCTACGAGCAGTACTTC
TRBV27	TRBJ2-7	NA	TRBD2	CASSSGLASREQYF	TGTGCCAGCAGTTCCGGACTAGCGTCGCGCGAGCAGTACTTC
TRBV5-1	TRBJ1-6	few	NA	CASSLGPSDNSPLHF	TGCGCCAGCAGCTTGGGCCCATCAGATAATTCACCCCTCCACTTT
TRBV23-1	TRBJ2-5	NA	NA	CASSQQRDGASYF	TGCGCCAGCAGTCAGCAAAGGGACGGCGCGAGTTACTTC
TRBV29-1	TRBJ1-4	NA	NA	CSVVVGVGEKLFF	TGCAGCGTTGTAGTGGGGGTGGGAGAAAAACTGTTTTTT
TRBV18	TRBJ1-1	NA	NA	CASSPRAGMNTEAFF	TGTGCCAGCTCACCACGGGCAGGGATGAACACTGAAGCTTTCTTT
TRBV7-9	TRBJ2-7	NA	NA	CASSYPGRLDEQYF	TGTGCCAGCAGCTACCCGGGGAGGCTCGACGAGCAGTACTTC
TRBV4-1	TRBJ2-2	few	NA	CASSQDHGTGELFF	TGCGCCAGCAGCCAAGATCACGGGACAGGGGAGCTGTTTTTT
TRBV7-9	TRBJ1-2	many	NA	CASTFSQGQGYTF	TGTGCCAGCACCTTCTCTCAGGGTCAAGGCTACACCTTC
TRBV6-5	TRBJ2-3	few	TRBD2	CASSYSGLAISTDTQYF	TGTGCCAGCAGTTACTCGGGACTAGCGATCAGCACAGATACGCAGTATTTT
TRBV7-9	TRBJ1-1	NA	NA	CASISGSAEAFF	TGTGCCAGCATTTCCGGGAGCGCTGAAGCTTTCTTT
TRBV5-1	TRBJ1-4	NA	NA	CASSLEGRESEKLFF	TGCGCCAGCAGCTTGGAAGGCAGGGAATCTGAAAAACTGTTTTTT
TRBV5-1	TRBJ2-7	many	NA	CASSLRQGEQYF	TGCGCCAGCAGCTTGCGACAAGGCGAGCAGTACTTC
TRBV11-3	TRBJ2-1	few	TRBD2	CASSPAGGRNEQFF	TGTGCCAGCAGCCCCGCCGGGGGGAGGAATGAGCAGTTCTTC
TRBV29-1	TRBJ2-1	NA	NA	CSVELREKVNEQFF	TGCAGCGTTGAATTGAGGGAGAAGGTCAATGAGCAGTTCTTC
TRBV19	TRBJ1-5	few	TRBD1	CATRTGKDHQPQHF	TGTGCCACACGGACAGGGAAAGATCATCAGCCCCAGCATTTT
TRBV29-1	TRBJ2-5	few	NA	CSVAGGAETQYF	TGCAGCGTTGCCGGGGGAGCAGAGACCCAGTACTTC
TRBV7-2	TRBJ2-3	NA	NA	CASSLGGGPKHTQYF	TGTGCCAGCAGCCTAGGAGGCGGGCCGAAGCATACGCAGTATTTT
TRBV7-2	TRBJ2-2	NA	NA	CASSLAFDRFGELFF	TGTGCCAGCAGCTTAGCCTTCGACAGGTTCGGGGAGCTGTTTTTT
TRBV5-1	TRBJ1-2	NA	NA	CASSLEVRQPDGYTF	TGCGCCAGCAGCTTGGAGGTCAGGCAGCCCGATGGCTACACCTTC
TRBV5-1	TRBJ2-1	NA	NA	CASTNTLTDEHFF	TGCGCCAGCACCAATACTTTGACCGATGAGCATTTCTTC
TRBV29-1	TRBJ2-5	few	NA	CSVDGGLEQETQYF	TGCAGCGTTGATGGTGGGCTGGAGCAAGAGACCCAGTACTTC
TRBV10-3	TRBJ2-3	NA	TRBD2	CAISEGTSVDTQYF	TGTGCCATCAGTGAGGGGACTAGCGTCGATACGCAGTATTTT
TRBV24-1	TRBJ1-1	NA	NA	CATSDYDNTEAFF	TGTGCCACCAGTGATTATGACAACACTGAAGCTTTCTTT
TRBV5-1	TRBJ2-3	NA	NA	CASGASDTQYF	TGCGCCAGCGGGGCGTCAGATACGCAGTATTTT
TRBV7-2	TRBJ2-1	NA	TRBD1	CASSTFNRGSYNEQFF	TGTGCCAGCAGCACCTTTAACAGGGGGTCCTACAATGAGCAGTTCTTC
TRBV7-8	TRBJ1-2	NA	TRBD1	CASSLRQGAAYGYTF	TGTGCCAGCAGCCTTAGACAGGGGGCAGCCTATGGCTACACCTTC
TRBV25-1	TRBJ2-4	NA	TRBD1	CASSSRTGGDIQYF	TGTGCCAGCAGTTCCCGGACAGGGGGGGACATTCAGTACTTC
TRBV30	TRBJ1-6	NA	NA	CAWSVVDSLNSPLHF	TGTGCCTGGAGTGTAGTGGACAGCCTTAATTCACCCCTCCACTTT
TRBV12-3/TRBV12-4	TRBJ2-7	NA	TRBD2	CASSRAPWTSGKYEQYF	TGTGCCAGCAGCCGCGCCCCCTGGACTAGCGGGAAGTACGAGCAGTACTTC
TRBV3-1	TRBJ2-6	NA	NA	CASSQDRGQSGANVLTF	TGTGCCAGCAGCCAAGATAGAGGACAGTCTGGGGCCAACGTCCTGACTTTC
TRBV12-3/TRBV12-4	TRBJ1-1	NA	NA	CASDPGLNAEAFF	TGTGCCAGCGACCCGGGCCTAAACGCTGAAGCTTTCTTT
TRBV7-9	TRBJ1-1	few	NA	CASTPGEGANEAFF	TGTGCCAGCACTCCAGGGGAGGGCGCGAATGAAGCTTTCTTT
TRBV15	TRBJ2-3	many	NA	CATSRDLGDTQYF	TGTGCCACCAGCAGAGATTTGGGAGATACGCAGTATTTT
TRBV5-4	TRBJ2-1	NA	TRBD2	CASSFRRLAGSSEQFF	TGTGCCAGCAGCTTTAGGCGGCTAGCGGGATCCTCTGAGCAGTTCTTC
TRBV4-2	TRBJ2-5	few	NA	CASSQPSGLAETQYF	TGTGCCAGCAGCCAACCCTCTGGACTTGCGGAGACCCAGTACTTC
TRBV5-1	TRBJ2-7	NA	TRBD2	CASSLGTSGRAYEQYF	TGCGCCAGCAGCTTGGGGACTAGCGGGAGGGCCTACGAGCAGTACTTC
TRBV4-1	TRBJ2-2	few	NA	CASSHLFSAGELFF	TGCGCCAGCAGCCATCTATTCTCTGCTGGGGAGCTGTTTTTT
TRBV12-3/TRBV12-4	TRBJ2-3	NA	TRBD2	CASSAAGVRTDTQYF	TGTGCCAGCAGTGCTGCGGGGGTGCGAACAGATACGCAGTATTTT
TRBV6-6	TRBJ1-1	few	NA	CASSYWDEAFF	TGTGCCAGCAGTTACTGGGATGAAGCTTTCTTT
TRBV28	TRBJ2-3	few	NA	CASSPLQQGSTDTQYF	TGTGCCAGCAGTCCCCTTCAACAGGGCAGCACAGATACGCAGTATTTT